The entry below describes one T cell receptor (beta chain). Antigen unknown. Healthy bone marrow donors made up the donors. PCR amplification relied on 60 Vbeta primers (plus 13 Jbeta primers). Sequencing used immunoSEQ multiplex PCR; TCRdb keeps in-frame clones, though not all of them. Among 150,000 or so clones listed, 77% were seen once. This entry comes from a study of cytomegalovirus exposure and HLA in healthy donors. Overall study findings and caveats: Reports indicated that the classifier achieved high specificity and sensitivity in diagnosing cytomegalovirus status.

This CDR3 is 15 amino acids long. CDR1 is SNHLY and CDR2 is FYNNEI in the germline V gene. The J segment lost 0 bases and the V segment lost 4 bases, leaving 6 bases of the junction unmatched. This chain uses TRBV2 with TRBJ2-7; TRBD1 aligns across 7 bases. The sample was PBMCs. The receptor's source is a woman aged 25 to 45 in good health and CMV-seronegative. CDR3 sequence (DNA): TGTGCCAGCAGTGCCCTCGGACAGGTCTCCTACGAGCAGTACTTC. Translated, it gives CASSALGQVSYEQYF.